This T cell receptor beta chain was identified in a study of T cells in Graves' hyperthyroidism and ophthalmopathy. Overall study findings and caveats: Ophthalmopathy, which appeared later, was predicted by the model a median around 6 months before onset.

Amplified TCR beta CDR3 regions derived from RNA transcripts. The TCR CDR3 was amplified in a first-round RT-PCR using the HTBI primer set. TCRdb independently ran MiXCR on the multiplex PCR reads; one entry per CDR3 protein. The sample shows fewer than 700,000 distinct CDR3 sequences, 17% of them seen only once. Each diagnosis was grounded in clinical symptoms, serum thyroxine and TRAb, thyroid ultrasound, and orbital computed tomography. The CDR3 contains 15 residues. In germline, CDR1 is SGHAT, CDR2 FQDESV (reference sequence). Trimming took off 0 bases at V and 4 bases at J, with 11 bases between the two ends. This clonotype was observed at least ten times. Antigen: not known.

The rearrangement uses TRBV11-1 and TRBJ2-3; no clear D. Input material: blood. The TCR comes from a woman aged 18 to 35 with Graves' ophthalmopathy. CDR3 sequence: CASSLAPSSADTQYF. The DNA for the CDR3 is TGTGCCAGCAGCTTAGCCCCCTCCTCCGCAGATACGCAGTATTTT.